A selection of T cell receptor beta chains follows, all from one sample in a study of regulatory T cells in long-lasting Graves disease. Each CDR3 protein is one row after TCRdb ran MiXCR on the multiplex PCR reads. There are 680,000 or so distinct CDR3 sequences in the sample; roughly 16% occur only once, and 18% lies in the top ten. These data were also filed under a second study, of T cells in Graves' hyperthyroidism and ophthalmopathy.

This material consisted of peripheral blood mononuclear cells (PBMCs), taken at new diagnosis, from a patient treated with antithyroid drugs. Receptor source: a woman younger than 45 with Graves disease. CDR3s include the opening cysteine and the closing phenylalanine or tryptophan.

V,CDR3
TRBV6-2/TRBV6-3,CASSYWGGAYNEQFF
TRBV5-1,CASSWAQGQGAYEQYF
TRBV20-1,CSAAGHSYGYTF
TRBV6-1,CASRTTGTRNTGELFF
TRBV19,CASSIAETGGGEQYF
TRBV3-1,CASSQGTGRGGEKDTQYF
TRBV19,CASSEYLGTEAFF
TRBV7-9,CASSQTGWSYEQYF
TRBV10-2,CASSGGDSPLHF
TRBV28,CASSWDSGSGANVLTF
TRBV7-2,CASSQFGAGQETQYF
TRBV28,CASRTGGDRGRGANVLTF
TRBV5-1,CASSPGQYTDTQYF
TRBV18,CASSPPGWEAPHEQYF
TRBV28,CASSFTSRGSTGELFF
TRBV7-9,CASSLGQGVNTQYF
TRBV18,CASSRWTGGEETQYF
TRBV6-1,CASRPRPGNTIYF
TRBV15,CATSSSGNTIYF
TRBV20-1,CSAIRITSAAYEQYF
TRBV27,CASRTATIDGYTF
TRBV28,CASSQAWDTQYF
TRBV6-2/TRBV6-3,CASSYQEGTNEKLFF
TRBV24-1,CATRGTGPNYGYTF
TRBV28,CASSQPPAGREQPQHF
TRBV7-2,CASSLGPTSGSINEQFF